This T cell receptor beta chain was retrieved from a study of shared clonotypes between healthy human individuals. Study as a whole: In total, the donors were two women and a few men aged 18 to 49.

The germline CDR1 and CDR2 sequences are LGHNA and YSLEER. The CDR3 sequence is 14 residues long. The ends were cut back, 0 bases at V and 0 bases at J, with 3 bases in the middle. The study drew all its donors from Caucasian adults living in Nashville, Tennessee. Every subset's genomic DNA went evenly onto several immunoSEQ plates. Under the authors' procedure: ImmunoSEQ sequences covered only the junction and lacked quality scores; filtering therefore differed. Clones were read by immunoSEQ multiplex PCR, and TCRdb kept only the in-frame ones, dropping some. Clonal size and the V and J genes are those of that table, whereas D and trimming came from the DNA. The sample consists of roughly 510,000 clones, nearly 80% of them appearing once.

This receptor was obtained from a middle-aged woman in good health. Some clones in this sample may be carry-over from other donors' samples. Sequenced input: PBMCs. V and J are TRBV4-3 and TRBJ1-5; no definite D call. The CDR3 region is CASSQDHSNQPQHF. Written as DNA, the CDR3 is TGCGCCAGCAGCCAAGACCATAGCAATCAGCCCCAGCATTTT.